The 6 T cell receptor beta chains below were found in one sample sequenced in a study of cytomegalovirus exposure and HLA in healthy donors. With 60 Vbeta and 13 Jbeta primers, the PCR was carried out. Assay used: immunoSEQ multiplex PCR; TCRdb lists only in-frame clones, some missing. The table lists under 200,000 clones, about four fifths of them singletons. The specimen was PBMCs. The receptors here all came from a boy younger than 10 in good health and CMV-seronegative.

The chain combines TRBV4-1 with TRBJ2-2; 10 bases map to TRBD1. The CDR3 sequence is 16 residues long. The germline V gene has CDR1 MGHRA and CDR2 YSYEKL. V trimming: 3 bases; J trimming: 1 base; junction bases outside the gene matches: 2. CDR3 in amino acids: CASSQTGGWNTGELFF. Here the CDR3 DNA reads TGCGCCAGCAGCCAGACAGGGGGCTGGAACACCGGGGAGCTGTTTTTT.

V is TRBV6-5 and J is TRBJ2-7, with D perhaps TRBD2 (5 bases). Germline V CDR1 and CDR2: MNHEY, SVGAGI. The CDR3 is 13 amino acids. The ends were cut back, 8 bases at V and 1 base at J, with 12 bases in the middle. The CDR3 nucleotides read TGTGCCAGCTCCCGGGAAGCTTCCTACGAGCAGTACTTC. Translation: CASSREASYEQYF.

The chain joins TRBV6-5 to TRBJ1-5; TRBD1 agrees at 10 bases. V dropped 6 bases and J dropped 6; count of bases not matched to a gene: 5. CDR3 size: 14 residues. Germline V gene data show CDR1 as MNHEY and CDR2 as SVGAGI. The CDR3 spells CASSQRQGAQPQHF. The CDR3 DNA follows: TGTGCCAGCAGCCAACGACAGGGGGCTCAGCCCCAGCATTTT.

The chain combines TRBV7-2 with TRBJ2-1; 11 bases align to TRBD1. The V gene end was trimmed by 4 bases and the J gene end by 7 bases; junction bases not matched to a gene: 3. Germline CDR1 SGHTA, CDR2 FQGNSA. CDR3 length: 14 amino acids. CDR3: CASSWGTGGNEQFF. For the CDR3, the DNA is TGTGCCAGCAGCTGGGGGACAGGGGGAAATGAGCAGTTCTTC. Based on the CDR3 plus reference TRBV7-2 and TRBJ2-1, the full variable domain is GAGVSQSPSNKVTEKGKDVELRCDPISGHTALYWYRQSLGQGLEFLIYFQGNSAPDKSGLPSDRFSAERTGGSVSTLTIQRTQQEDSAVYLCASSWGTGGNEQFFGPGTRLTVL.

This clone came up once. This sequence joins TRBV29-1 and TRBJ2-5, with 8 bases that match TRBD2. Germline values: CDR1 SQVTM, CDR2 ANQGSEA. The V and J ends lost 4 bases and 5 bases, in that order; junction bases with no gene match: 12. This CDR3 has 15 residues. CDR3 nucleotides: TGCAGCGTTGTCCCGCCGGGGGGGACTCGGGAGACCCAGTACTTC. Translated, it gives CSVVPPGGTRETQYF.

The table lists this clone with a few counts. The chain combines TRBV6-5 with TRBJ2-5; no firm D call. Trimming pared 2 bases from V and 5 bases from J, leaving 3 bases between. The CDR3 runs to 11 residues. The germline V gene has CDR1 MNHEY and CDR2 SVGAGI. The CDR3 loop reads CASSYGETQYF. The CDR3 DNA reads as TGTGCCAGCAGTTACGGCGAGACCCAGTACTTC.